This TCR beta chain originates from a study of T cell repertoires in cytomegalovirus infection. Study in general: Based on public TCR beta signatures, there were indications of CMV infection and of a matching HLA type.

The CDR3 spans 13 residues. With V trimmed by 6 bases and J by 7 bases, 6 bases remained unmatched. As regards this clonotype: Its antigen is not known.

TCRdb re-analysed the reads in MiXCR, keeping a single row per CDR3 protein. Of over 50,000 distinct CDR3 sequences in the sample, around 20% were seen once. The rearrangement links TRBV12-3 or TRBV12-4 to TRBJ2-1; 7 nucleotides match TRBD2. The sequence derives from a human donor in good health (CMV status not recorded). Some clones in this sample may be carry-over from other donors' samples. The sequences come from CD8+ T cells from cultured PBMCs, collected from culture after CMV antigen stimulation. Written as DNA, the CDR3 is TGTGCCAGCAGCCGAGGGAGGGATAATGAGCAGTTCTTC. Its translation is CASSRGRDNEQFF.